These T cell receptor beta chains were read from a single sample in a study of blood T cell repertoires in COVID-19. Some clones are missing from TCRdb's copy, which holds only in-frame ones; the method was immunoSEQ multiplex PCR. The sample has 200,000 to 300,000 clones; 75% to 85% are singletons. The sequenced material came from peripheral blood. The receptors were sampled from a woman over 75 with COVID-19, enrolled during active disease. Both conserved end residues are part of each CDR3. The D gene is left open where the match is weak. The listing skips clone size in some rows; elsewhere it reads once, few, many or a size class.

clone_size	v_call	j_call	d_call	cdr3_aa	cdr3_nt
.	TRBV12-3/TRBV12-4	TRBJ1-2	.	CASSINRARGYTF	TGTGCCAGCAGTATCAACAGGGCTAGGGGCTACACCTTC
few	TRBV5-1	TRBJ2-2	.	CASSLLGAVGELFF	TGCGCCAGCAGCTTACTGGGGGCCGTCGGGGAGCTGTTTTTT
.	TRBV4-2	TRBJ1-5	.	CASSQEAGLPNQPQHF	TGTGCCAGCAGCCAAGAAGCAGGGTTACCCAATCAGCCCCAGCATTTT
.	TRBV6-5	TRBJ2-7	TRBD2	CASSYGRGIFYEQYF	TGTGCCAGCAGTTACGGGAGGGGAATTTTCTACGAGCAGTACTTC
.	TRBV28	TRBJ1-2	.	CASSPPGAGYTF	TGTGCCAGCAGTCCGCCGGGAGCTGGCTACACCTTC
.	TRBV7-2	TRBJ2-7	.	CASSLVWGGGDEQYF	TGTGCCAGCAGCTTAGTTTGGGGAGGGGGGGACGAGCAGTACTTC
medium-sized	TRBV27	TRBJ2-7	.	CASSLSPGSYEQYF	TGTGCCAGCAGTTTATCACCCGGCTCCTACGAGCAGTACTTC
.	TRBV19	TRBJ2-2	TRBD1	CASPPQRDRGYLNTGELFF	TGTGCCAGCCCCCCTCAGAGGGACAGGGGATACTTGAACACCGGGGAGCTGTTTTTT
.	TRBV7-8	TRBJ1-5	.	CASSATAYSNQPQHF	TGTGCCAGCAGCGCCACAGCTTATAGCAATCAGCCCCAGCATTTT
.	TRBV5-1	TRBJ2-2	.	CASSSAGTSATGELFF	TGCGCCAGCAGCTCGGCGGGGACTTCTGCCACCGGGGAGCTGTTTTTT
.	TRBV5-1	TRBJ2-5	.	CASSYHRVSTIEETQYF	TGCGCCAGCAGCTACCACAGGGTCTCAACTATCGAAGAGACCCAGTACTTC
.	TRBV28	TRBJ1-2	.	CASSTQTRGYTF	TGTGCCAGCAGTACCCAAACTCGGGGCTACACCTTC
.	TRBV7-2	TRBJ1-5	TRBD1	CASSIGQGNQPQHF	TGTGCCAGCAGCATAGGACAGGGGAATCAGCCCCAGCATTTT
.	TRBV11-2	TRBJ1-5	.	CASSLAPRGTSNQPQHF	TGTGCCAGCAGCTTAGCTCCCCGGGGGACCAGCAATCAGCCCCAGCATTTT
.	TRBV3-1/TRBV3-2	TRBJ1-4	TRBD1	CASSRTGLEKLFF	TGTGCCAGCAGCCGGACAGGTCTTGAAAAACTGTTTTTT
.	TRBV5-1	TRBJ1-6	.	CASSLQGSSYNSPLHF	TGCGCCAGCAGCCTACAGGGAAGCTCCTATAATTCACCCCTCCACTTT
medium-sized	TRBV9	TRBJ2-5	.	CASTPGLDHQETQYF	TGTGCCAGCACGCCGGGACTTGACCACCAAGAGACCCAGTACTTC
.	TRBV2	TRBJ1-1	.	CAEGEGAFF	TGTGCCGAGGGGGAAGGAGCTTTCTTT
once	TRBV10-3	TRBJ1-3	.	CAISARGNSTSGNTIYF	TGTGCCATCAGTGCGAGGGGGAACTCTACCTCTGGAAACACCATATATTTT